One and the same sample provided the 27 T cell receptor beta chains below, sequenced in a study of cytomegalovirus exposure and HLA in healthy donors (TCRdb year 2017). Libraries were constructed by the immunoSEQ multiplex PCR assay. A mixture of 60 forward primers for TCR Vbeta segments and 13 reverse primers for TCR Jbeta segments was used in the multiplex PCR. Drawn from immuneACCESS, this table holds only the in-frame rearrangements with V and J called that TCRdb kept. Clones are partly lost; checked studies trace under half to an unresolved V gene and leave the rest unexplained. The sample table records 95,000 to 130,000 clones; roughly three fifths of these occur just once. Roughly 8.6% of the sample rests with the top ten. Sequencing used PBMCs. The source is a woman aged 40 to 49 in good health and CMV-seropositive.

The rearrangement links TRBV28 to TRBJ2-1, with 11 bases identical to TRBD2. J gave up 1 base and V 5 bases, and 4 bases lay outside the gene matches. The CDR3 extends over 16 amino acids. The germline V gene has CDR1 MDHEN and CDR2 SYDVKM. CDR3 DNA sequence: TGTGCCAGCAGTACGGGACTAGCGGCATCCTACAATGAGCAGTTCTTC. The encoded protein is CASSTGLAASYNEQFF.

The chain couples TRBV11-2 to TRBJ1-5; tentative D call: TRBD1 (6 bases). Germline-derived CDR1 and CDR2 are SGHAT and FQNNGV. The CDR3 totals 15 residues. Trimming removed 0 bases from V and 4 bases from J, with 10 bases in between. As DNA, the CDR3 is TGTGCCAGCAGCTTAGACAGGGGATCAAATCAGCCCCAGCATTTT. It specifies CASSLDRGSNQPQHF.

This clone came up once. V is TRBV7-9 and J is TRBJ2-3, with TRBD2 matching 11 bases. The CDR3 is made up of 16 amino acids. The ends lost 1 base at V and 5 bases at J; junction bases unmatched: 5. CDR1 and CDR2 (germline): SEHNR, FQNEAQ (reference sequence). Written as DNA, the CDR3 is TGTGCCAGCAGCTTAGTAGCGGGAGGGCCGGTAGATACGCAGTATTTT. Translation gives CASSLVAGGPVDTQYF.

The chain has TRBV28 and TRBJ2-7, with TRBD2 matching over 8 bases. The CDR3 spans 15 residues. V shed 4 bases, J shed 5 bases, and the junction held 10 bases outside the gene matches. Germline V CDR1 and CDR2: MDHEN, SYDVKM. CDR3 loop: CASSSTGTRTDEQYF. Written as DNA, the CDR3 is TGTGCCAGCAGTTCAACCGGGACTAGGACGGACGAGCAGTACTTC. The full variable domain, its missing parts supplied by reference TRBV28 and TRBJ2-7, is DVKVTQSSRYLVKRTGEKVFLECVQDMDHENMFWYRQDPGLGLRLIYFSYDVKMKEKGDIPEGYSVSREKKERFSLILESASTNQTSMYLCASSSTGTRTDEQYFGPGTRLTVT.

The chain combines TRBV2 with TRBJ1-5, with a tentative D call TRBD1 (5 bases). Germline values: CDR1 SNHLY, CDR2 FYNNEI. The CDR3 is 16 amino acids. Deletions cut 3 bases from V and 2 bases from J, with 14 bases between. CDR3 sequence reads: CASSDSGGDGNQPQHF. In nucleotides, the CDR3 is TGTGCCAGCAGTGACTCGGGGGGAGATGGCAATCAGCCCCAGCATTTT.

This clone was counted a few times. V gene TRBV13 combines with J gene TRBJ1-1, with no clear D. The CDR3 totals 13 residues. The ends were cut back, 7 bases at V and 1 base at J, with 10 bases in the middle. The germline gives CDR1 PRHDT, CDR2 FYEKMQ (reference sequence). The CDR3 here is CASMRLTNTEAFF. For the CDR3, the DNA is TGTGCCAGCATGAGGTTGACGAACACTGAAGCTTTCTTT.

The chain uses TRBV2 and TRBJ2-5; D gene uncertain. With the DNA end fitting TRBJ2-7 better, the J assignment may be wrong. Germline CDR1 SNHLY, CDR2 FYNNEI. The CDR3 loop spans 12 amino acids. The CDR3 region has the DNA TGTGCCAGCAGCGACACTCGCTACGAGCAGTACTTC. It translates to CASSDTRYEQYF.

J is TRBJ2-7 and V is TRBV27; D is possibly TRBD2 (6 bases). The CDR3 consists of 14 residues. Germline assignment: CDR1 MNHEY and CDR2 SMNVEV (reference sequence). The ends were cut back, 6 bases at V and 4 bases at J, with 16 bases in the middle. CDR3: CASRENGGVYEQYF. The CDR3 coding sequence is TGTGCCAGCAGAGAAAACGGAGGGGTATACGAGCAGTACTTC.

The sample holds one count of this clone. The chain recombines TRBV15 with TRBJ1-5, with TRBD1 matching 7 bases. CDR1 LNHNV and CDR2 YYDKDF come from the germline V gene (reference sequence). After removal of 0 bases from V and 6 bases from J, the junction contained 8 bases not matched to a gene. This CDR3 is built from 16 residues. The CDR3 DNA follows: TGTGCCACCAGCAGAGAAGTGAGGGGGCTAGGTCAGCCCCAGCATTTT. Its protein is CATSREVRGLGQPQHF.

As concerns this clone: A junction end diverges from the germline sequence, so it may reflect a read error. The rearrangement joins TRBV7-9 to TRBJ1-1, with 10 nucleotides matching TRBD1. The CDR3 loop spans 14 amino acids. Germline V gene data show CDR1 as SEHNR and CDR2 as FQNEAQ (reference sequence). The CDR3 nucleotides read TGTTCCAGCAGCCCCGGGACAGGGGACACTGAAGCTTTCTTT. Translated: CSSSPGTGDTEAFF.

J is TRBJ1-1 and V is TRBV5-6; 8 bases agree with TRBD1. From germline, CDR1 is SGHDT and CDR2 YYEEEE. V lost 2 bases to trimming and J lost 5 bases; unmatched junction nucleotides: 8. The CDR3 is 15 amino acids. The CDR3 protein is CASSLMTGVATEAFF. The CDR3 region has the DNA TGTGCCAGCAGCTTAATGACAGGGGTGGCAACTGAAGCTTTCTTT. The whole variable domain, filled in from reference TRBV5-6 and TRBJ1-1, reads DAGVTQSPTHLIKTRGQQVTLRCSPKSGHDTVSWYQQALGQGPQFIFQYYEEEERQRGNFPDRFSGHQFPNYSSELNVNALLLGDSALYLCASSLMTGVATEAFFGQGTRLTVV.

V gene TRBV5-8 combines with J gene TRBJ1-5; TRBD1 matches at 8 bases. Looked up from germline, CDR1 is SGHTS and CDR2 is YDEGEE. Trimming took 2 bases from V and 7 from J; bases not matched to a gene: 11. This CDR3 has 16 residues. CDR3 sequence: CASSLKGQGWLQPQHF. CDR3 in DNA: TGTGCCAGCAGCTTAAAAGGACAGGGATGGTTGCAGCCCCAGCATTTT.

The genes are TRBV7-2 and TRBJ1-5, with D tentatively TRBD1 (5 bases). CDR1 is SGHTA and CDR2 is FQGNSA in the germline V gene. CDR3 length: 17 amino acids. Trimming pared 5 bases from V and 0 bases from J, leaving 17 bases between. CDR3 in amino acids: CASSGGTGFFSNQPQHF. CDR3 nucleotide sequence: TGTGCCAGCAGCGGCGGGACCGGTTTTTTTAGCAATCAGCCCCAGCATTTT.

The V call is TRBV6-5, the J call TRBJ1-1, with unresolved D. This CDR3 has 13 residues. CDR1 and CDR2 (germline): MNHEY, SVGAGI. Trimming took 4 bases from V and 0 from J, leaving 6 bases between them. The CDR3 loop reads CASSSVMNTEAFF. The CDR3 region has the DNA TGTGCCAGCAGTTCAGTCATGAACACTGAAGCTTTCTTT.

This clone is a singleton in its sample. The chain combines TRBV7-2 with TRBJ1-3; 8 positions agree with TRBD1. The germline V gene has CDR1 SGHTA and CDR2 FQGNSA. The CDR3 is 17 amino acids. The J segment lost 0 bases and the V segment lost 4 bases, leaving 8 bases of the junction unmatched. In nucleotides, the CDR3 is TGTGCCAGCAGCTCCCGGACAGGGCCCTACTCTGGAAACACCATATATTTT. Residues: CASSSRTGPYSGNTIYF.

This sequence joins TRBV7-2 and TRBJ2-7; D is ambiguous. The CDR3 totals 13 residues. Trimming shortened V by 5 bases and J by 4 bases, and 12 bases separated the two germline ends. Germline-derived CDR1 and CDR2 are SGHTA and FQGNSA. The chain's CDR3 is CASSTPVSYEQYF. Here the CDR3 DNA reads TGTGCCAGCAGCACCCCGGTCTCGTACGAGCAGTACTTC.

Concerning this clone: The identical CDR3 is also encoded by other nucleotide sequences in the sample. The J gene is TRBJ2-7, the V gene TRBV27; 9 bases line up with TRBD1. The CDR3 sequence is 15 residues long. V shed 2 bases and J 1 base; nucleotides not matched to a gene: 3. Germline CDR1 reads MNHEY; CDR2 reads SMNVEV (reference sequence). The CDR3 region has the DNA TGTGCCAGCAGTTTAGCCGGGACAGGGTCCTACGAGCAGTACTTC. Its translation is CASSLAGTGSYEQYF.

The V call is TRBV5-4, the J call TRBJ2-2; 9 nucleotides match TRBD1. This CDR3 contains 12 residues. The germline V gene encodes CDR1 SGHNT and CDR2 YYREEE (reference sequence). V lost 1 base, J lost 13 bases, and 2 bases stayed unmatched. The CDR3 here is CASSLNRGRLFF. Here the CDR3 DNA reads TGTGCCAGCAGCTTGAACAGGGGGCGGCTGTTTTTT.

This clone was detected once. V is TRBV18 and J is TRBJ2-5; tentatively, D is TRBD1 (5 bases). CDR1 is KGHSH and CDR2 is LQKENI in the germline V gene. V was cut by 5 bases and J by 0 bases, with 10 bases left in between. This CDR3 has 14 residues. The CDR3 DNA is TGTGCCAGCTCAGAAAGGGGCAACCAAGAGACCCAGTACTTC. Its protein is CASSERGNQETQYF.

The chain couples TRBV5-8 to TRBJ2-5, with a possible D match to TRBD2 (6 bases). The length of the CDR3 is 16 residues. Germline CDR1 is SGHTS and CDR2 is YDEGEE. The V end was cut by 0 bases, the J end by 3 bases, with 15 bases between. CDR3 in amino acids: CASSLDVAEAKETQYF. CDR3 nucleotides: TGTGCCAGCAGCTTGGACGTAGCGGAGGCCAAAGAGACCCAGTACTTC.

A few counts support this clone. The chain couples TRBV18 to TRBJ2-5; D uncertain. The CDR3 covers 17 residues. Germline V CDR1 and CDR2: KGHSH, LQKENI. Trimming stripped 3 bases from V and 0 bases from J, with 17 bases between. The CDR3 coding sequence is TGTGCCAGCTCACCTACACGTAATCGCCCCCACCAAGAGACCCAGTACTTC. Amino acids: CASSPTRNRPHQETQYF.

Only a few counts were recorded for this clone. The chain joins TRBV30 to TRBJ1-3; D call uncertain. The V and J ends lost 3 bases and 0 bases respectively, with 9 bases between them. The V gene's germline CDR1 is GTSNPN and CDR2 SVGIG (reference sequence). There are 14 residues in the CDR3. Written as DNA, the CDR3 is TGTGCCTGGAGCGGGGTTTTCTCTGGAAACACCATATATTTT. Translation: CAWSGVFSGNTIYF.

This clone was detected only a few times. V usage is TRBV9 and J usage is TRBJ1-3, with D tentatively TRBD1 (5 bases). Germline V gene data show CDR1 as SGDLS and CDR2 as YYNGEE. This CDR3 region has 13 residues. Trimming took 4 bases from V and 4 from J, leaving 9 bases between them. This CDR3 is CASSPSGGNTIYF. The CDR3 coding sequence is TGTGCCAGCAGCCCCTCAGGGGGAAACACCATATATTTT.

J is TRBJ2-3 and V is TRBV2; possible D gene TRBD2, 5 bases. The germline gives CDR1 SNHLY, CDR2 FYNNEI. CDR3 length: 15 amino acids. Trimming pared 5 bases from V and 4 bases from J, leaving 16 bases between. The CDR3 bases are TGTGCCAGCAGTAGGCTAGCTAGGAGCGCAGATACGCAGTATTTT. This gives the protein CASSRLARSADTQYF.

The chain carries TRBV18 and TRBJ2-7; D gene ambiguous. Trimming shortened V by 6 bases and J by 0 bases, and 18 bases separated the two germline ends. This CDR3 is built from 16 residues. The germline V gene encodes CDR1 KGHSH and CDR2 LQKENI. In DNA form, the CDR3 reads TGTGCCAGCTCCGACCGGTCCGATCTAGGCTCCTACGAGCAGTACTTC. Protein: CASSDRSDLGSYEQYF.

This chain joins TRBV6-5 and TRBJ2-1; the D is unclear. This CDR3 is 14 amino acids long. Germline V CDR1 and CDR2: MNHEY, SVGAGI. Trimming took off 5 bases at V and 6 bases at J, with 14 bases between the two ends. Here the CDR3 DNA reads TGTGCCAGCAGTCCCCTCCTAGGCCCCAATGAGCAGTTCTTC. Translation gives CASSPLLGPNEQFF.

The chain is built from TRBV27 and TRBJ2-1; 10 bases map to TRBD1. The CDR3 loop spans 15 amino acids. The germline gives CDR1 MNHEY, CDR2 SMNVEV (reference sequence). Trimming took 4 bases from V and 8 from J; bases not matched to a gene: 8. DNA for the CDR3: TGTGCCAGCAGTTCCCGACAGGGGGCGATTTATGAGCAGTTCTTC. Its protein product is CASSSRQGAIYEQFF.